Listed below are T cell receptor beta chains from one sample, sequenced in a study of metastatic and nonmetastatic thyroid tumors. TCRdb ran MiXCR on the PCR reads. This table has roughly 35,000 clones, over 15% appearing once. Sequenced sample: blood. These receptors all stem from a female donor with papillary thyroid cancer or a benign thyroid nodule (not recorded which). Some clones in this sample may be carry-over from other donors' samples. Each CDR3 is given with its conserved first and last residue.

14	TRBJ2-3	TRBV27	CASILGQFSYTQYF
16	TRBJ2-3	TRBV6-1	CASSPRLAGRADTQYF
15	TRBJ2-7	TRBV11-2	CASSPEGGQTYEQYF
18	TRBJ2-5	TRBV11-2	CASSFGTSGRARGETQYF
15	TRBJ1-1	TRBV11-2	CASSFRVIGNTETFF
15	TRBJ2-5	TRBV7-7	CASSLAGQYQETQYF
19	TRBJ2-5	TRBV6-2/TRBV6-3	CASSYSRLAADHAQETQYF
12	TRBJ2-7	TRBV20-1	CSVGDGPYEQYF
16	TRBJ2-7	TRBV20-1	CSVLAGPRGRGYEQYF
17	TRBJ1-2	TRBV11-2	CASSLSRWTGKNYGYTF